This T cell receptor beta chain was observed in a study of blood T cell repertoires in COVID-19. Study information: Acute-phase and convalescent COVID-19 samples originated in the United States, Italy and Spain. Nucleic acid was either cDNA or gDNA, and it came from T cells, B-cell-depleted T cells, or PBMCs.

In the original analysis: Amplifying reference gene primers gave estimates of nucleated cell counts. Sequencing was performed with immunoSEQ multiplex PCR; in TCRdb, only in-frame clones are kept and a portion is missing. V and J calls and clone size follow that table, whereas D and trimming were derived from the DNA. The repertoire holds fewer than 250,000 clones, with roughly 80% as singletons. The CDR3 has 15 amino acids. Trimming shortened V by 10 bases and J by 0 bases, and 13 bases separated the two germline ends. The V gene's germline CDR1 is MNHEY and CDR2 SVGAGI. Sequencing used peripheral blood. V usage is TRBV6-5 and J usage is TRBJ1-6, with a tentative D call TRBD1 (5 bases). This receptor was obtained from a human donor in a cohort sampled during active COVID-19. CDR3 DNA: TGTGCCACCACAGGTTACAGCTCCTATAATTCACCCCTCCACTTT. Protein: CATTGYSSYNSPLHF.